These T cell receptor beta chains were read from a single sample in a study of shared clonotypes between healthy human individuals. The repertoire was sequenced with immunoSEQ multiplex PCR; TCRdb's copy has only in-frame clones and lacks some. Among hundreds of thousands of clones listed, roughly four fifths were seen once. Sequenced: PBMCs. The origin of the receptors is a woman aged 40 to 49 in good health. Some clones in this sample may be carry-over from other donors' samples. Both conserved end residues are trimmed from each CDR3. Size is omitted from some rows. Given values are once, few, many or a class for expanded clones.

CDR3: ASTLKGAATDTQY
V: TRBV28
size: few
J: TRBJ2-3

CDR3: ASSPRQGTGNTIY
V: TRBV6-5
size: few
J: TRBJ1-3

CDR3: ASSQELTITEQY
V: TRBV4-1
size: NA
J: TRBJ2-7

CDR3: ASSELGQGATDTQY
V: TRBV25-1
size: NA
J: TRBJ2-3

CDR3: ASSPRLSANYGYT
V: TRBV19
size: NA
J: TRBJ1-2

CDR3: ATSRGEGETQY
V: TRBV7-7
size: many
J: TRBJ2-5

CDR3: ASSLNTGELF
V: TRBV28
size: NA
J: TRBJ2-2

CDR3: ASSSNRVNTEAF
V: TRBV7-9
size: NA
J: TRBJ1-1

CDR3: ASSWSTPNEQY
V: TRBV7-6
size: NA
J: TRBJ2-7

CDR3: ASSLTPSYEQY
V: TRBV28
size: NA
J: TRBJ2-7

CDR3: ASSYLGRNEQF
V: TRBV7-9
size: NA
J: TRBJ2-1